The TCR beta chain described here comes from a study of blood T cell repertoires in COVID-19. Looking at the study overall: The United States, Italy and Spain provided the acute and convalescent COVID-19 samples. Sample material is recorded as cDNA or gDNA derived from T cells, B-cell-depleted T cells, or PBMCs.

The CDR3 is made up of 13 amino acids. Trimming left V 1 base short and J 5 bases short, with 9 bases between. The germline V gene has CDR1 KGHSH and CDR2 LQKENI. Libraries were prepared by immunoSEQ multiplex PCR; TCRdb keeps only in-frame clonotypes and omits some of them. The table has roughly 70,000 clones, roughly 91% seen once. This sequence was found in a woman older than 75 with active or convalescent COVID-19. This chain connects TRBV18 to TRBJ2-7, with D possibly matching TRBD2 (6 bases). The sequenced sample was peripheral blood. CDR3 amino acids: CASSPQGGDEQYF. CDR3 DNA: TGTGCCAGCTCACCACAGGGAGGTGACGAGCAGTACTTC.